The rows below give T cell receptor beta chains drawn from one sample of a study of blood T cell repertoires in COVID-19. Data came from immunoSEQ multiplex PCR; TCRdb stores just in-frame clones and leaves some out. Among 85,000 to 110,000 clones listed, around nine tenths were seen once. Sequencing was done on a sample of peripheral blood. These receptors came from a woman at least 80 years old in a cohort sampled during active COVID-19. Each CDR3 is given with its conserved first and last residue. D genes are given only for firm matches. Part of the rows lack a size; the others show once, few, many or a class for expanded clones.

TRBV7-2,TRBJ2-7,TRBD2,NA,TGTGCCAGCACCCCTGGGGCTAGCGGGAGGGGCGAGCAGTACTTC,CASTPGASGRGEQYF
TRBV19,TRBJ2-1,TRBD1,NA,TGTGCCAGTAGTACACAACAGGGGAATGAGCAGTTCTTC,CASSTQQGNEQFF
TRBV21-1,TRBJ2-7,NA,NA,TGTGCCATCCACACGAAGGGGCAGGGACACTACGAGCAGTACTTC,CAIHTKGQGHYEQYF
TRBV5-4,TRBJ2-3,TRBD2,once,TGTGCCAGCAGCTTGGCTGGGCGGGAGTCTGGCACAGATACGCAGTATTTT,CASSLAGRESGTDTQYF
TRBV7-3,TRBJ2-1,TRBD2,NA,TGTGCCAGCAGCTTAGCTAGCGGAGCCAATGAGCAGTTCTTC,CASSLASGANEQFF
TRBV12-5,TRBJ2-1,NA,NA,TGTGCTAGTGGTTTGGAAGCAGGGTTATCTGAGCAGTTCTTC,CASGLEAGLSEQFF
TRBV19,TRBJ2-1,NA,NA,TGTGCCAGTAGAACCCGGGACTGGTACAATGAGCAGTTCTTC,CASRTRDWYNEQFF
TRBV5-1,TRBJ1-2,TRBD1,NA,TGCGCCAGCAGGAGGGCGACAGGGAACTATGGCTACACTTTC,CASRRATGNYGYTF
TRBV6-5,TRBJ2-5,TRBD1,NA,TGTGCCAGCAGGATAGGGGGCGCCGGGGAGACCCAGTACTTC,CASRIGGAGETQYF
TRBV28,TRBJ1-5,TRBD1,NA,TGTGCCAGCAGTTTACCGACAGGGGGCAATCAGCCCCAGCATTTT,CASSLPTGGNQPQHF